What follows is one T cell receptor (beta chain) and its context. What it binds is not known. The deep-level immunoSEQ assay was used. Using immunoSEQ multiplex PCR, the repertoire was profiled, and TCRdb retains in-frame clones only, with some absent. The data contain more than 2 million clones, about 95% of them seen just once; the ten biggest clones take up about 1.1%. The source of the sample is a study of shared clonotypes between healthy human individuals. As defined, naive CD8 cells were CD45RO-negative and positively selected for CCR7, with terminally differentiated effector memory CD45RA+ cells excluded. The V gene end was trimmed by 1 base and the J gene end by 0 bases; junction bases not matched to a gene: 4. The CDR3 is made up of 16 amino acids. Germline-derived CDR1 and CDR2 are SGHRS and YFSETQ. Study-wide findings and caveats: Few donors limited the genetic and exposure-history diversity represented. Estimated richness values were generally larger in naive subsets than in memory subsets. Roughly 5.3% of naive CD4 clonotypes were common to a few donors.

Sequenced material: naive CD8+ T cells sorted from blood. The receptor was derived from a man aged 18 to 30 in good health. This rearrangement joins TRBV5-1 to TRBJ2-1; TRBD2 matches at 7 bases. CDR3 nucleotide sequence: TGCGCCAGCAGCTTGCCGCGGGGGAGCTCCTACAATGAGCAGTTCTTC. This translates into CASSLPRGSSYNEQFF.